The clone carrying this T cell receptor (beta chain) has a count of ten or more. This CDR3 contains 16 residues. After removal of 5 bases from V and 4 bases from J, the junction contained 5 bases not matched to a gene. Germline CDR1 is SGHVS and CDR2 is FNYEAQ. Time point of the sample: pre-sensitization, week 0. Treatment meaning: therapeutic diphenylcyclopropenone sensitization with weekly scalp DPC. These data originate in a study of human T cells and chemical hapten exposure. TCRdb recomputed calls from the RACE reads with MiXCR, one row per CDR3 protein. The table lists approximately 60,000 distinct CDR3 sequences, approximately 10% of them singletons.

The material sequenced was whole blood, taken in connection with sensitization to the hapten diphenylcyclopropenone (DPC). The TCR comes from a woman aged 40 to 50 with alopecia areata. Some clones in this sample may be carry-over from other donors' samples. The genes are TRBV7-6 and TRBJ2-1, with TRBD2 matching over 13 bases. CDR3 in amino acids: CASSAQTSGGYNEQFF. The CDR3 DNA is TGTGCCAGCAGCGCACAGACTAGCGGGGGGTACAATGAGCAGTTCTTC.